The rows below give T cell receptor beta chains drawn from one sample of a study of CD8 T cells in ankylosing spondylitis. One entry per CDR3 protein results from TCRdb running MiXCR on the 5' RACE reads. The sample records about 23,000 distinct CDR3 sequences, less than 20% being singletons. Source material: blood. These receptors came from a male donor with ankylosing spondylitis or in good health (not recorded which). Each CDR3 is given with its conserved first and last residue. The order of the fields is J gene, D gene, V gene, clone size, CDR3 protein, CDR3 DNA. D genes are given only for firm matches. The size of a clone is reported for some rows only, either as once, few or many, or as a class for expanded clones.

>TRBJ1-1|-|TRBV20-1|-
CSARGRGRHTEAFF
TGCAGTGCTAGAGGGAGGGGCCGCCACACTGAAGCTTTCTTT
>TRBJ2-2|TRBD1|TRBV7-6|-
CASSQTGIGELFF
TGTGCCAGCAGCCAGACAGGGATCGGGGAGCTGTTTTTT
>TRBJ2-3|-|TRBV5-5|few
CASSFLARTDTQYF
TGTGCCAGCAGCTTTCTGGCTCGCACAGATACGCAGTATTTT
>TRBJ2-1|-|TRBV27|few
CASSPTVSGNEQFF
TGTGCCAGCAGCCCAACGGTCTCGGGGAATGAGCAGTTCTTC
>TRBJ1-3|-|TRBV11-2|few
CASSPGLSSGNTIYF
TGTGCCAGCAGCCCCGGACTCAGCTCTGGAAACACCATATATTTT
>TRBJ2-5|TRBD2|TRBV19|many
CASSRTSGTGQETQYF
TGTGCCAGTAGTCGGACTAGCGGGACGGGCCAAGAGACCCAGTACTTC
>TRBJ2-3|TRBD1|TRBV29-1|few
CSAPGQGSTDTQYF
TGCAGCGCTCCGGGACAGGGAAGCACAGATACGCAGTATTTT
>TRBJ2-1|TRBD1|TRBV12-3/TRBV12-4|few
CASSPDRGKRSYNEQFF
TGTGCCAGCAGTCCGGACAGGGGGAAACGTTCCTACAATGAGCAGTTCTTC
>TRBJ1-1|-|TRBV7-3|-
CASSLRDTNTEAFF
TGTGCCAGCAGCTTACGGGACACCAACACTGAAGCTTTCTTT
>TRBJ1-1|TRBD1|TRBV4-3|many
CASSQDPYRGLNTEAFF
TGCGCCAGCAGCCAAGACCCCTACAGGGGGTTGAACACTGAAGCTTTCTTT
>TRBJ2-3|-|TRBV7-8|-
CASSPPDHSTDTQYF
TGTGCCAGCAGCCCCCCCGACCATAGCACAGATACGCAGTATTTT
>TRBJ2-2|-|TRBV20-1|few
CSARVHTNTGELFF
TGCAGTGCTAGAGTCCACACGAACACCGGGGAGCTGTTTTTT
>TRBJ2-5|-|TRBV27|few
CASSPGASRIETQYF
TGTGCCAGCAGTCCCGGGGCTAGCAGAATAGAGACCCAGTACTTC
>TRBJ2-4|-|TRBV5-1|few
CASSEVSAKNIQYF
TGCGCCAGCAGTGAAGTCTCGGCCAAAAACATTCAGTACTTC
>TRBJ2-1|-|TRBV5-1|few
CASSSGGLSNEQFF
TGCGCCAGCAGCTCCGGGGGGCTCTCTAATGAGCAGTTCTTC
>TRBJ2-3|-|TRBV4-3|-
CASSQEPSQGDTQYF
TGCGCCAGCAGCCAGGAGCCGTCGCAGGGAGATACGCAGTATTTT
>TRBJ1-5|-|TRBV7-2|few
CASSLVAGLSNQPQHF
TGTGCCAGCAGCTTAGTAGCGGGGCTAAGCAATCAGCCCCAGCATTTT
>TRBJ2-1|-|TRBV7-9|many
CASSRGGSPYNEQFF
TGTGCCAGCAGCCGAGGCGGTAGCCCCTACAATGAGCAGTTCTTC
>TRBJ2-3|-|TRBV6-2/TRBV6-3|-
CASSYSMDRTSGTDTQYF
TGTGCCAGCAGTTACTCGATGGACAGAACCTCGGGGACAGATACGCAGTATTTT
>TRBJ2-5|TRBD2|TRBV20-1|many
CSARGLAVTEETQYF
TGCAGTGCTCGGGGACTAGCGGTAACCGAAGAGACCCAGTACTTC
>TRBJ1-3|-|TRBV20-1|many
CSASPGSGNTIYF
TGCAGTGCTAGCCCAGGTTCTGGAAACACCATATATTTT
>TRBJ2-3|-|TRBV28|many
CASSSPGRSGTQYF
TGTGCCAGCAGTTCCCCTGGACGGAGCGGTACGCAGTATTTT
>TRBJ1-3|-|TRBV10-2|many
CASRGRDSGNTIYF
TGCGCCAGCAGGGGCAGGGACTCTGGAAACACCATATATTTT
>TRBJ2-5|TRBD2|TRBV20-1|-
CSARVLAGGLAGTQYF
TGCAGTGCTAGGGTTTTAGCGGGGGGTCTTGCGGGGACCCAGTACTTC
>TRBJ2-5|-|TRBV6-1|-
CASSEMGAIQETQYF
TGTGCCAGCAGTGAAATGGGGGCGATCCAAGAGACCCAGTACTTC